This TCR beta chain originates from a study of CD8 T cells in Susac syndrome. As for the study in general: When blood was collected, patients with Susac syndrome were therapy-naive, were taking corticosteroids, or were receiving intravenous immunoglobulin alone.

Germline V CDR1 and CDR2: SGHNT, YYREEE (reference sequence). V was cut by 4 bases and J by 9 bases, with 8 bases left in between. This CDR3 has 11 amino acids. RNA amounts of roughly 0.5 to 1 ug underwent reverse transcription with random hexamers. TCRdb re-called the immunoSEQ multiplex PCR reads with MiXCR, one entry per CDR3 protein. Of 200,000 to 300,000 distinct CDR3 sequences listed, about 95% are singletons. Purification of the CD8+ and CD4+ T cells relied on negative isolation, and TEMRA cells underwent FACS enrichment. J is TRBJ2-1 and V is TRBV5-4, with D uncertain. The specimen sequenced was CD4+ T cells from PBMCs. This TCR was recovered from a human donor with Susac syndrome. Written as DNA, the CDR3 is TGTGCCAGCAGCAAAACGGGTGAGCAGTTCTTC. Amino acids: CASSKTGEQFF.